Listed below are T cell receptor beta chains from one sample, sequenced in a study of T cells in Graves' hyperthyroidism and ophthalmopathy. One entry per CDR3 protein results from TCRdb running MiXCR on the multiplex PCR reads. The sample holds about 480,000 distinct CDR3 sequences, around a fifth seen once. The sample was blood. The source of these receptors is a woman between 70 and 85 years old with Graves' ophthalmopathy. The CDR3 runs from the conserved cysteine through the conserved F or W. The D gene is left open where the match is weak. Clone size appears in some rows only: once, few, many, or a class for an expanded clone.

cdr3_length j_call d_call clone_size v_call cdr3_nt cdr3_aa
12 TRBJ2-7 . . TRBV30 TGTGCCTGGAGTCGGGGGAGCTACGAGCAGTACTTC CAWSRGSYEQYF
13 TRBJ2-7 TRBD1 . TRBV20-1 TGCAGTGCAACGGACAGGGGGCCTTACGAGCAGTACTTC CSATDRGPYEQYF
15 TRBJ2-3 TRBD2 few TRBV6-1 TGTGCCAGCCCAAACGCGGGGGGAGTCACAGATACGCAGTATTTT CASPNAGGVTDTQYF
12 TRBJ2-7 . . TRBV3-1 TGTGCCAGCAGCGAGACAGTCTACGAGCAGTACTTC CASSETVYEQYF
17 TRBJ1-1 TRBD1 few TRBV11-2 TGTGCCAGCAGCCCCGGACAGGACTTAGTCGCGAACACTGAAGCTTTCTTT CASSPGQDLVANTEAFF
15 TRBJ2-7 TRBD2 many TRBV28 TGTGCCAGCAGTCCACGCGCGGGAGTCCCCTACGAGCAGTACTTC CASSPRAGVPYEQYF
13 TRBJ2-1 . . TRBV20-1 TGCAGTGCTAGAGAGAGGACTTTAGATGAGCAGTTCTTC CSARERTLDEQFF
16 TRBJ2-2 TRBD2 few TRBV30 TGTGCCTGGAGTGTACTAGCGGGCCTGAACACCGGGGAGCTGTTTTTT CAWSVLAGLNTGELFF
15 TRBJ1-2 . . TRBV7-2 TGTGCCAGCAGCTTAGCAGCCAGCTATAACTATGGCAACACCTTC CASSLAASYNYGNTF
12 TRBJ2-4 . few TRBV6-2/TRBV6-3 TGTGCCAGTCAGGGGCAGCAAAACATTCAGTACTTC CASQGQQNIQYF
14 TRBJ1-2 TRBD1 . TRBV7-2 TGTGCCAGCAGCTCACCAGGGGGGCCCTATGGCTACACCTTC CASSSPGGPYGYTF
13 TRBJ1-4 . few TRBV7-2 TGTGCCAGCAGGGAGGGGCCTAATGAAAAACTGTTTTTT CASREGPNEKLFF
12 TRBJ1-1 . . TRBV7-9 TGTGCCAGCAGCTCATCGGGTACTGAAGCTTTCTTT CASSSSGTEAFF
15 TRBJ1-5 . few TRBV27 TGTGCCACCCCGACCGAACCAGGTTGCAATCAGCCCCAGCATTTT CATPTEPGCNQPQHF
11 TRBJ1-1 TRBD1 many TRBV2 TGTGCCACCTCCACAGGGGTTGAAGCTTTCTTT CATSTGVEAFF
15 TRBJ2-7 . . TRBV10-3 TGTGCCATCACCAGGGAGGATCGGGGGGCGGTCGAGCAGTACTTC CAITREDRGAVEQYF
16 TRBJ2-2 . . TRBV28 TGTGCCAGCAGTACAGACTGGACTACTTTCACCGGGGAGCTGTTTTTT CASSTDWTTFTGELFF
15 TRBJ2-1 TRBD1 many TRBV24-1 TGTGCCACCAGTGGGAGCCGGGACAGGGGAAATGAGCAGTTCTTC CATSGSRDRGNEQFF
15 TRBJ2-2 TRBD2 few TRBV7-3 TGTGCCAGCAGGCAAAAGACTAGCGGCACCGGGGAGCTGTTTTTT CASRQKTSGTGELFF
15 TRBJ2-7 TRBD2 . TRBV18 TGTGCCAGCTCACCCGCCGGGACTAGTGACGGGAAGCAGTACTTC CASSPAGTSDGKQYF
11 TRBJ2-7 . . TRBV7-2 TGTGCCAGCAGCTCCCCTCGGGAGCAGTACTTC CASSSPREQYF
16 TRBJ1-5 TRBD1 . TRBV20-1 TGCAGTGCTAGAGAGAACAGGGGGCTTAGCAATCAGCCCCAGCATTTT CSARENRGLSNQPQHF
17 TRBJ1-2 TRBD1 few TRBV30 TGTGCCTGGAGTTTTCTGCCAGGGGGAAGAACTGTCTATGGCTACACCTTC CAWSFLPGGRTVYGYTF
15 TRBJ1-3 TRBD1 . TRBV10-3 TGTGCCATCCAGGGAGGACAGGGGGCTGGAAACACCATATATTTT CAIQGGQGAGNTIYF
15 TRBJ2-1 . many TRBV11-3 TGTGCCAGCAGCTGGGAGCCACGCTACACGGATGAGCAGTTCTTC CASSWEPRYTDEQFF
14 TRBJ1-1 . many TRBV7-3 TGTGCCAGCAGCCCCCAGGGGACTGGCACTGAAGCTTTCTTT CASSPQGTGTEAFF
18 TRBJ2-6 . . TRBV5-1 TGCGCCAGCAGCCGGGGGCCTAGCGGAGGCTCTGGGGCCAACGTCCTGACTTTC CASSRGPSGGSGANVLTF
18 TRBJ2-5 TRBD1 few TRBV30 TGTGCCTGGAGGCACTTTCCGGGACAGGGGGTCGGCCAAGAGACCCAGTACTTC CAWRHFPGQGVGQETQYF
13 TRBJ2-7 . . TRBV3-1 TGTGCCAGCAGCCCCCTGGGTAGGTACGAGCAGTACTTC CASSPLGRYEQYF
14 TRBJ1-3 . . TRBV30 TGTGCCTGGAGTGTAGACACTTCTGGAAACACCATATATTTT CAWSVDTSGNTIYF
13 TRBJ2-2 . many TRBV7-2 TGTGCCAGCAGTCGACTAACAGCCGGGGAGCTGTTTTTT CASSRLTAGELFF
15 TRBJ2-7 TRBD2 . TRBV10-3 TGTGCCATCAGCCTGACTAGCGGGAGTACCGACGAGCAGTACTTC CAISLTSGSTDEQYF
15 TRBJ1-2 . . TRBV3-1 TGTGCCAGCAGCCAAGATGATGTTTGGGGGGATGGCTACACCTTC CASSQDDVWGDGYTF
10 TRBJ2-7 . few TRBV28 TGTGCCACAGGCGTTAACGAGCAGTACTTC CATGVNEQYF
13 TRBJ1-2 . few TRBV6-1 TGTGCCAGCAGTCGCCCCTGGGGGGAAGGCTACACCTTC CASSRPWGEGYTF
12 TRBJ2-5 . . TRBV30 TGTGCCTGGAGTCCCCGAGCAGAGACCCAGTACTTC CAWSPRAETQYF
15 TRBJ2-3 . . TRBV9 TGTGCCAGCAGCGATCGATCAGGGGTCCCAGATACGCAGTATTTT CASSDRSGVPDTQYF
13 TRBJ1-1 TRBD1 . TRBV7-8 TGTGCCAGCAGCTTACAGGGGGACGCTGAAGCTTTCTTT CASSLQGDAEAFF
13 TRBJ2-7 . few TRBV6-1 TGTGCCATAGCTAACCTGGGTTCCTACGAGCAGTACTTC CAIANLGSYEQYF
16 TRBJ2-2 TRBD2 few TRBV7-9 TGTGCCAGCAGCTCAGGACTAGCGGGAAACACCGGGGAGCTGTTTTTT CASSSGLAGNTGELFF
14 TRBJ1-1 . . TRBV5-8 TGTGCCAGCAGCCTGGACACCCTGGGGACTGAAGCTTTCTTT CASSLDTLGTEAFF
15 TRBJ1-1 TRBD1 few TRBV20-1 TGCAGTGCTAGAGATCTGGGACAGGGGGTCACTGAAGCTTTCTTT CSARDLGQGVTEAFF
16 TRBJ2-7 TRBD1 many TRBV28 TGTGCCAGCAGGGCCCCGCCGGGACAGCTTACTTACGAGCAGTACTTC CASRAPPGQLTYEQYF
17 TRBJ2-2 . many TRBV2 TGTGCCAGCAGTCCCGAAACGGGCGGGATTATCACCGGGGAGCTGTTTTTT CASSPETGGIITGELFF
11 TRBJ1-1 TRBD1 . TRBV29-1 TGCAGCGTAGTAACAGGGGCGCGAGCTTTCTTT CSVVTGARAFF
16 TRBJ1-2 . . TRBV9 TGTGCCAGCAGTGCGACATGGGGTGGAGCAGGCTATGGCTACACCTTC CASSATWGGAGYGYTF
12 TRBJ2-1 . many TRBV6-1 TGTGCCAGCAGTTCTAGGAGCGATGAGCAGTTCTTC CASSSRSDEQFF
14 TRBJ1-1 TRBD1 many TRBV12-3/TRBV12-4 TGTGCCAGCAAAACCGGGACAGGGTTCACTGAAGCTTTCTTT CASKTGTGFTEAFF
14 TRBJ1-1 . many TRBV12-5 TGTGCTAGTGGTTTTTACAGCCAAACCACTGAAGCTTTCTTT CASGFYSQTTEAFF
13 TRBJ2-2 . few TRBV7-2 TGTGCCAGCAACCCCCTAGGCGGCGGGGAGCTGTTTTTT CASNPLGGGELFF
16 TRBJ1-5 . few TRBV6-1 TGTGCCAGCAGTCTACCCGTCGGCGGCGGCAATCAGCCCCAGCATTTT CASSLPVGGGNQPQHF
13 TRBJ2-7 . few TRBV3-1 TGTGCCAGCAGCCAAGCAACGGGCTACGAGCAGTACTTC CASSQATGYEQYF
13 TRBJ1-1 . few TRBV6-1 TGTGCCAGCAGCGACCAGGGGAACACTGAAGCTTTCTTT CASSDQGNTEAFF
14 TRBJ1-1 . many TRBV12-3/TRBV12-4 TGTGCCAGCAGTAAACAGGGAGGAGACACTGAAGCTTTCTTT CASSKQGGDTEAFF
14 TRBJ2-1 . once TRBV5-4 TGTGCCAGCAGCTTGCCCGAGACCTACAATGAGCAGTTCTTC CASSLPETYNEQFF
16 TRBJ2-1 TRBD2 few TRBV7-2 TGTGCCAGCAGCCCATCCAGCGGGAGCTCCTACAATGAGCAGTTCTTC CASSPSSGSSYNEQFF
12 TRBJ1-2 . few TRBV6-5 TGTGCCAGCAGTTACTCGGCGGAGGGCTACACCTTC CASSYSAEGYTF
12 TRBJ1-2 . . TRBV3-1 TGTGCCAGCAGCCTCCATAGCTATGGCTACACCTTC CASSLHSYGYTF
14 TRBJ2-1 TRBD2 . TRBV19 TGTGCCATATCCCGACTAGCCGGGCCTAATGAGCAGTTCTTC CAISRLAGPNEQFF
13 TRBJ2-3 TRBD2 . TRBV10-3 TGTGCCGTGGGACTAGCGGGAGGAGATACGCAGTATTTT CAVGLAGGDTQYF